This TCR beta chain came from a study of PD-1 blockade in mismatch repair-deficient tumors. The study, taken as a whole, reports: Tumor-resident clones, often absent from pretreatment blood, expanded after pembrolizumab and then contracted.

In the case of this clone: What it binds is not known.

CDR3 length: 19 amino acids. The V end lost 6 bases, the J end lost 4 bases, and 28 bases lay between the germline ends. Germline CDR1 is MDHEN and CDR2 is SYDVKM. The table came from immunoSEQ multiplex PCR; TCRdb's copy has only in-frame clones and leaves some out. The sample yields under 150,000 clones, almost 90% seen once. This rearrangement joins TRBV28 to TRBJ2-1; D possibly matches TRBD1 or TRBD2 (5 bases each). The receptor's source is an adult with mismatch repair-deficient cancer. The sample was peripheral blood, taken just over 70 weeks after starting pembrolizumab. CDR3 protein: CASSSRGYRRKLGYNEQFF. Written as DNA, the CDR3 is TGTGCCAGCAGCTCGAGGGGTTACCGACGGAAACTGGGGTACAATGAGCAGTTCTTC. The variable domain in full, completed from reference TRBV28 and TRBJ2-1, reads DVKVTQSSRYLVKRTGEKVFLECVQDMDHENMFWYRQDPGLGLRLIYFSYDVKMKEKGDIPEGYSVSREKKERFSLILESASTNQTSMYLCASSSRGYRRKLGYNEQFFGPGTRLTVL.